This T cell receptor beta chain was obtained from a study of T cell clonotyping in hematopoietic cell transplantation. General study findings and limits: Recipient TCR diversity dropped after transplant; expanded clonotypes rose from day 30 to 180. Higher Inverse Simpson Index values in graft donor and pretransplant recipient predicted broader posttransplant TCR diversity.

Comments on this clone: Its antigen is still unknown.

Profiled with immunoSEQ multiplex PCR; TCRdb holds only in-frame clones, not every one. Of 15,000 or so clones listed, about 90% were seen once; the top ten hold approximately 3%. CDR3 length: 14 amino acids. The germline gives CDR1 MDHEN, CDR2 SYDVKM. The TCR comes from a man aged 50 to 59 in good health. Some clones in this sample may be carry-over from other donors' samples. V gene TRBV28 combines with J gene TRBJ1-6, with a tentative D call TRBD1 (5 bases). Material for sequencing was peripheral blood mononuclear cells. The CDR3 bases are TGTGCGGCCGGACGTTCAGGGTTTAATTCACCCCTCCACTTT. Amino acids: CAAGRSGFNSPLHF. The full variable domain, in which reference TRBV28 and TRBJ1-6 provide the parts outside the CDR3, is DVKVTQSSRYLVKRTGEKVFLECVQDMDHENMFWYRQDPGLGLRLIYFSYDVKMKEKGDIPEGYSVSREKKERFSLILESASTNQTSMYLCAAGRSGFNSPLHFGNGTRLTVT.